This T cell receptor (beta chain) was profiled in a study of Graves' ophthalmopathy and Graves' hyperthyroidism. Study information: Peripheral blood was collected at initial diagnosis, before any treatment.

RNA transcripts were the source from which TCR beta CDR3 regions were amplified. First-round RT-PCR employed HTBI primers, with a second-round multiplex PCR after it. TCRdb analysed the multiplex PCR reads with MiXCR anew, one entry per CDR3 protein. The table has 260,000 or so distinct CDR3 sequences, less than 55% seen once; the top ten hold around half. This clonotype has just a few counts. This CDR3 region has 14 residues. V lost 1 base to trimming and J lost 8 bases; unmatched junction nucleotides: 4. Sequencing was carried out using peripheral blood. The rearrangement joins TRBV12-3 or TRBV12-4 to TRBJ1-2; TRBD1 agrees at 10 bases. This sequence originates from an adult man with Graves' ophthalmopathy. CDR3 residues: CASSLGGQGLGYTF. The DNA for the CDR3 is TGTGCCAGCAGTTTAGGGGGACAGGGGCTCGGCTACACCTTC.